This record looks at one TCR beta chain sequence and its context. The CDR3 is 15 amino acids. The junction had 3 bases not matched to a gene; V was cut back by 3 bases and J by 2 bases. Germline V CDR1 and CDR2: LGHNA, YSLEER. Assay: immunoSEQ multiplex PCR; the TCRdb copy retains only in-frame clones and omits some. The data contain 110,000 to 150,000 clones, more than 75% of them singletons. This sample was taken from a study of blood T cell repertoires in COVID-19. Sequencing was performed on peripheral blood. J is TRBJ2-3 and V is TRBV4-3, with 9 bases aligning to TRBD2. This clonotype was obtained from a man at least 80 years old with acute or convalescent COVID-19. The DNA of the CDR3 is TGCGCCAGCAGCCACCTAGCGGGGCCCACAGATACGCAGTATTTT. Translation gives CASSHLAGPTDTQYF.